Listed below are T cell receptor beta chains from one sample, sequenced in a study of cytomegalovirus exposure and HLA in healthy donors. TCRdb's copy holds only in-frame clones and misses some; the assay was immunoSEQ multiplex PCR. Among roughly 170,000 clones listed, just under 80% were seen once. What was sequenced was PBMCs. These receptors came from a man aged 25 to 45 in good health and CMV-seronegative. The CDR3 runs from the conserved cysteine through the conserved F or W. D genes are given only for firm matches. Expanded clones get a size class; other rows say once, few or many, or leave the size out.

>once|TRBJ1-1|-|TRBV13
CASSLPRDTEAFF
TGTGCCAGCAGCTTACCCAGGGACACTGAAGCTTTCTTT
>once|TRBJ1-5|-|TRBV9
CASSAQREGNQPQHF
TGTGCCAGCAGCGCACAACGCGAGGGCAATCAGCCCCAGCATTTT
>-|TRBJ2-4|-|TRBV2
CASIPGSLADIQYF
TGTGCCAGCATCCCCGGGTCCCTGGCGGACATTCAGTACTTC
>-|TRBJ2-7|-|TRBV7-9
CSSSLGGYEQYF
TGTTCCAGCAGCCTCGGGGGCTACGAGCAGTACTTC
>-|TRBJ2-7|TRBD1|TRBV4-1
CASSQDRTGASYEQYF
TGCGCCAGCAGCCAAGATCGGACAGGAGCCTCCTACGAGCAGTACTTC
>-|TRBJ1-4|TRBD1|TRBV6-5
CASNRQGGNEKLFF
TGTGCCAGCAACCGACAGGGGGGGAATGAAAAACTGTTTTTT
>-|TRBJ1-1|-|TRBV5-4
CASSPRAPGMNTEAFF
TGTGCCAGCAGCCCGCGGGCCCCGGGGATGAACACTGAAGCTTTCTTT
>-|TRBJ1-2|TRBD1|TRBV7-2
CASSLEGQGRGYTF
TGTGCCAGCAGCTTAGAAGGACAGGGGCGCGGCTACACCTTC
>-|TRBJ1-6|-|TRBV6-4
CASSEIYNSPLHF
TGTGCCAGCAGCGAGATTTATAATTCACCCCTCCACTTT
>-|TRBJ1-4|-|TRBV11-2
CASTHGSANEKLFF
TGTGCCAGCACCCACGGGAGCGCTAATGAAAAACTGTTTTTT
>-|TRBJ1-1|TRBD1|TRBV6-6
CASDPQGANTEAFF
TGTGCCAGTGACCCACAGGGGGCGAACACTGAAGCTTTCTTT
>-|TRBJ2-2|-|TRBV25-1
CASSAPGTPTNTGELFF
TGTGCCAGCAGTGCCCCCGGGACACCCACGAACACCGGGGAGCTGTTTTTT
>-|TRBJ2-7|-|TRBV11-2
CASSFQTGAYEQYF
TGTGCCAGCAGCTTCCAGACCGGGGCCTACGAGCAGTACTTC
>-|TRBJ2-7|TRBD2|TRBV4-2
CASSQGGTSGRPYEQYF
TGTGCCAGCAGCCAAGGAGGGACTAGCGGAAGGCCCTACGAGCAGTACTTC
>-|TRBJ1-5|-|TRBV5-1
CASSPDSSSNQPQHF
TGCGCCAGCAGCCCCGACAGCTCTAGCAATCAGCCCCAGCATTTT
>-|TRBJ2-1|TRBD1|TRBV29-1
CSAPGQGINNEQFF
TGCAGCGCCCCGGGACAGGGGATCAACAATGAGCAGTTCTTC
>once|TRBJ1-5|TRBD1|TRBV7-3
CASSLTGLEPQHF
TGTGCCAGCAGCTTGACAGGGCTGGAGCCCCAGCATTTT
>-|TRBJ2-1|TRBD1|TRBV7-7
CASSLDLTGPGNEQFF
TGTGCTAGCAGCTTGGACCTGACAGGGCCTGGGAATGAGCAGTTCTTC
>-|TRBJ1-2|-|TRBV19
CASSIETGGRGYTF
TGTGCCAGTAGTATAGAAACAGGCGGCCGGGGCTACACCTTC
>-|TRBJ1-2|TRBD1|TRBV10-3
CAISESTGGSGYTF
TGTGCCATCAGTGAGTCAACAGGGGGAAGTGGCTACACCTTC
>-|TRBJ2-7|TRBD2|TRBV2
CASRAVRAGDSYEQYF
TGTGCCAGCAGAGCGGTCAGGGCGGGAGACTCCTACGAGCAGTACTTC
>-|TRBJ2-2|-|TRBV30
CAWSVLSTGELFF
TGTGCCTGGAGTGTCCTCAGCACCGGGGAGCTGTTTTTT
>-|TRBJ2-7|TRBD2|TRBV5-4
CASSLLAGNEQYF
TGTGCCAGCAGCTTACTAGCGGGGAACGAGCAGTACTTC